The sequence of this T cell receptor beta chain was determined in a study of cytomegalovirus exposure and HLA in healthy donors. Study results and limitations: It was taken for granted in presence/absence analyses that sequencing depth across donors was roughly uniform. The study put 150 to 200 TCR beta chains on its list as cytomegalovirus-associated.

About this clone itself: What it binds is unknown.

The CDR3 sequence is 13 residues long. CDR1 and CDR2 (germline): MNHEY, SMNVEV (reference sequence). Trimming took 5 bases from V and 4 from J, leaving 8 bases between them. The PCR used 60 Vbeta and 13 Jbeta primers. Profiled with immunoSEQ multiplex PCR; TCRdb holds only in-frame clones, not every one. The sample records approximately 170,000 clones, 70% to 90% being singletons. The sequence was obtained from a man aged 30 to 45 in good health and CMV-seropositive. The sequencing sample was made of PBMCs. V and J are TRBV27 and TRBJ2-2; D is possibly TRBD1 (5 bases). The CDR3 region is CASSRQTTGELFF. The CDR3 DNA reads as TGTGCCAGCAGTCGACAGACCACCGGGGAGCTGTTTTTT.